Following are 20 T cell receptor beta chains from one sample sequenced in a study of Graves' ophthalmopathy and Graves' hyperthyroidism. Beta-chain TCR CDR3 regions were amplified from RNA transcripts. RT-PCR was first run with HTBI primers, then multiplex PCR in a second round. Each CDR3 protein gets one entry after TCRdb re-called the multiplex PCR reads with MiXCR. This table holds fewer than 650,000 distinct CDR3 sequences, about a fifth found once. The sequenced sample consisted of peripheral blood. These receptors were collected from a woman aged 18-35 years with stable Graves' hyperthyroidism. Some clones in this sample may be carry-over from other donors' samples.

This clonotype was recorded many times. The CDR3 DNA sequence: TGTGCCAGCAGTTACGATCCGGGGGCGGGGGGGACCCAGTACTTC. As protein: CASSYDPGAGGTQYF. The rearrangement uses TRBV6-5 and TRBJ2-5; 8 nucleotides line up with TRBD2. Losses at the gene ends were 2 bases for V and 7 bases for J; bases not matched to a gene: 9. Germline CDR1 reads MNHEY; CDR2 reads SVGAGI. The CDR3 sequence is 15 residues long.

This clonotype turned up a few times. The V gene is TRBV6-5, the J gene TRBJ2-4; 8 positions agree with TRBD1. Germline V CDR1 and CDR2: MNHEY, SVGAGI. The ends lost 2 bases at V and 7 bases at J; junction bases unmatched: 10. CDR3 length: 16 residues. This CDR3 reads CASSYTSTGAGNIQYF. The CDR3 DNA is TGTGCCAGCAGTTACACCTCGACAGGGGCGGGGAACATTCAGTACTTC.

This clonotype has a count of ten or more. V is TRBV6-1 and J is TRBJ2-7, with 7 positions matching TRBD1. Trimming cost V 5 bases and J 0 bases; bases outside gene matches: 7. CDR1 is MNHNS and CDR2 is SASEGT in the germline V gene. The length of the CDR3 is 15 residues. For the CDR3, the DNA is TGTGCCAGCAGTCCTCCCGGGACAGACTCCTACGAGCAGTACTTC. Amino acid sequence: CASSPPGTDSYEQYF.

V gene TRBV5-1 combines with J gene TRBJ2-7; 9 nucleotides line up with TRBD1. The CDR3 length is 15 residues. V lost 3 bases, J lost 4 bases, and 8 bases stayed unmatched. Germline V gives CDR1 SGHRS, CDR2 YFSETQ. In DNA, the CDR3 is TGCGCCAGCAGCTCACCGGGACAGGGACAGTACGAGCAGTACTTC. Its protein is CASSSPGQGQYEQYF. The full variable domain, in which reference TRBV5-1 and TRBJ2-7 provide the parts outside the CDR3, is KAGVTQTPRYLIKTRGQQVTLSCSPISGHRSVSWYQQTPGQGLQFLFEYFSETQRNKGNFPGRFSGRQFSNSRSEMNVSTLELGDSALYLCASSSPGQGQYEQYFGPGTRLTVT.

This clonotype came up many times. The chain combines TRBV12-5 with TRBJ1-1, with D possibly being TRBD1 (5 bases). Germline-derived CDR1 and CDR2 are LGHNT and FRNRAP. The CDR3 sequence is 14 residues long. Trimming shortened V by 3 bases and J by 0 bases, and 8 bases separated the two germline ends. The CDR3 sequence is CASGFGHMNTEAFF. CDR3 nucleotide sequence: TGTGCTAGTGGTTTCGGACATATGAACACTGAAGCTTTCTTT.

The rearrangement links TRBV20-1 to TRBJ1-2; the D gene is possibly TRBD1 (6 bases). Germline V gene lookup returns CDR1 DFQATT and CDR2 SNEGSKA (reference sequence). Deletions cut 3 bases from V and 5 bases from J, with 16 bases between. The CDR3 loop spans 14 amino acids. CDR3 coding DNA: TGCAGTGCTAGGCTCGGGGGCTCTGTATATGGCTACACCTTC. Translated: CSARLGGSVYGYTF.

This clonotype was detected only a few times. The chain carries TRBV6-1 and TRBJ2-7; D uncertain. V was cut by 5 bases and J by 5 bases, with 13 bases left in between. Germline CDR1 MNHNS, CDR2 SASEGT. This CDR3 has 13 residues. The CDR3 DNA follows: TGTGCCAGCAGTAAACGGAGTCCGGACGAGCAGTACTTC. Translated, it gives CASSKRSPDEQYF.

The chain has TRBV19 and TRBJ2-7; D could derive from TRBD1 or TRBD2 (5 bases each). The CDR3 is 14 amino acids. Trimming cost V 2 bases and J 2 bases, with 10 bases left between them. The germline CDR1 and CDR2 sequences are LNHDA and SQIVND (reference sequence). DNA for the CDR3: TGTGCCAGTAGTATACAGGGAGAAGCCTACGAGCAGTACTTC. This codes for CASSIQGEAYEQYF.

This clonotype has a count of ten or more. The chain is built from TRBV12-3 or TRBV12-4 and TRBJ1-2, with 9 bases matching TRBD1. CDR3 size: 17 residues. V shed 5 bases, J shed 0 bases, and the junction held 10 bases outside the gene matches. The DNA of the CDR3 is TGTGCCAGCAGTGCGGACAGGGGCAGATCTTCTAACTATGGCTACACCTTC. This sequence encodes CASSADRGRSSNYGYTF.

V gene TRBV20-1 combines with J gene TRBJ1-5; D not certain. Germline V lookup: CDR1 DFQATT, CDR2 SNEGSKA (reference sequence). The CDR3 loop spans 14 amino acids. Trimming took off 6 bases at V and 5 bases at J, with 17 bases between the two ends. The CDR3 DNA sequence: TGCAGTGCCCCTACTGATAGGGCCTATCAGCCCCAGCATTTT. Translation: CSAPTDRAYQPQHF.

This clonotype was seen ten or more times. The junction differs from germline at one of its ends, possibly a read error. The CDR3 here is CATSRDHRGPTF. The CDR3 nucleotides are TGTGCCACCAGCAGAGATCACAGGGGACCGACTTTT. The rearrangement joins TRBV15 to TRBJ1-1; TRBD1 matches 7 bases. From germline, CDR1 is LNHNV and CDR2 YYDKDF (reference sequence). CDR3 length: 12 residues.

This clonotype was seen repeatedly, ten times or more. J is TRBJ1-6 and V is TRBV20-1; a weak D match, TRBD1 (6 bases). This CDR3 has 14 amino acids. V shed 0 bases and J shed 9 bases, with 12 bases lying between them. Germline CDR1 reads DFQATT; CDR2 reads SNEGSKA (reference sequence). CDR3 amino acids: CSAREGGASSPLHF. As DNA, the CDR3 is TGCAGTGCTAGAGAGGGGGGGGCAAGTTCACCCCTCCACTTT.

The chain links TRBV10-3 to TRBJ2-2, with TRBD2 matching 13 bases. The CDR3 has 20 residues. The germline V gene has CDR1 ENHRY and CDR2 SYGVKD. The junction had 8 bases not matched to a gene; V was cut back by 0 bases and J by 1 base. The DNA of the CDR3 is TGTGCCATCAGTGAGTCGGCGGGACTAGCGGGGAACGTGAACACCGGGGAGCTGTTTTTT. Residues: CAISESAGLAGNVNTGELFF.

V is TRBV9 and J is TRBJ1-1; TRBD1 is a possible D gene (6 bases). From germline, CDR1 is SGDLS and CDR2 YYNGEE. This CDR3 is built from 15 residues. V was shortened by 7 bases and J by 4 bases, with 20 bases between the two germline ends. The CDR3 sequence: CASSLRDTQITEAFF. DNA of the CDR3: TGTGCCAGCTCCCTCCGGGACACCCAAATCACTGAAGCTTTCTTT.

This clonotype was counted at least ten times. The rearrangement uses TRBV27 and TRBJ2-5; tentatively, D is TRBD2 (5 bases). This CDR3 comprises 13 residues. CDR1 MNHEY and CDR2 SMNVEV come from the germline V gene (reference sequence). The V gene lost 6 bases and the J gene lost 5 bases, with 13 bases spanning the gap. The CDR3 loop reads CASSLLRGETQYF. The CDR3 region has the DNA TGTGCCAGCAGCTTGTTGCGCGGGGAGACCCAGTACTTC.

As for this clonotype: A read error may explain this, as a much larger clone is one base away. The chain carries TRBV20-1 and TRBJ1-5; 10 bases are a match to TRBD1. V was clipped by 2 bases and J by 7 bases; unmatched bases: 5. This CDR3 region has 14 residues. Germline assignment: CDR1 DFQATT and CDR2 SNEGSKA (reference sequence). The CDR3 loop reads CSARPRQGAQPQHF. Here the CDR3 DNA reads TGCAGTGCTAGACCCCGACAGGGGGCGCAGCCCCAGCATTTT.

This clonotype has ten or more counts. The chain has TRBV6-1 and TRBJ1-5; D remains ambiguous. Deletions cut 5 bases from V and 0 bases from J, with 11 bases between. The germline CDR1 and CDR2 sequences are MNHNS and SASEGT. The CDR3 length is 15 residues. As DNA, the CDR3 is TGTGCCAGCAGTCTAGACCCTTATAGCAATCAGCCCCAGCATTTT. The encoded protein is CASSLDPYSNQPQHF.

Many counts were recorded for this clonotype. This chain links TRBV20-1 with TRBJ2-7, with 8 bases identical to TRBD1. The CDR3 is made up of 13 amino acids. Germline V gene sequence: CDR1 DFQATT, CDR2 SNEGSKA (reference sequence). J gave up 7 bases and V 0 bases, and 5 bases lay outside the gene matches. CDR3 nucleotide sequence: TGCAGTGCTAGAGAAGGACAGGGCGGGGAGCAGTACTTC. Protein: CSAREGQGGEQYF.

This clonotype showed up many times. The chain couples TRBV3-1 to TRBJ1-2; D gene ambiguous. V gave up 1 base and J gave up 0 bases, with 9 bases separating them. The germline V gene has CDR1 LGHDT and CDR2 YNNKEL (reference sequence). The CDR3 consists of 15 residues. The CDR3: CASSQVPSANYGYTF. The CDR3 region has the DNA TGTGCCAGCAGCCAAGTTCCCTCCGCTAACTATGGCTACACCTTC. Filled out from reference TRBV3-1 and TRBJ1-2, the complete variable domain reads DTAVSQTPKYLVTQMGNDKSIKCEQNLGHDTMYWYKQDSKKFLKIMFSYNNKELIINETVPNRFSPKSPDKAHLNLHINSLELGDSAVYFCASSQVPSANYGYTFGSGTRLTVV.

Comments on this clonotype: This could be a read error, since a much larger clone is one nucleotide away. The chain carries TRBV20-1 and TRBJ1-1; no definite D call. This CDR3 comprises 13 residues. CDR1 and CDR2 (germline): DFQATT, SNEGSKA (reference sequence). Deletions cut 6 bases from V and 0 bases from J, with 11 bases between. The CDR3 region has the DNA TGCAGTGCCGAAGGACGGATGAACACTGAAGCTTTCTTT. It yields the protein CSAEGRMNTEAFF.